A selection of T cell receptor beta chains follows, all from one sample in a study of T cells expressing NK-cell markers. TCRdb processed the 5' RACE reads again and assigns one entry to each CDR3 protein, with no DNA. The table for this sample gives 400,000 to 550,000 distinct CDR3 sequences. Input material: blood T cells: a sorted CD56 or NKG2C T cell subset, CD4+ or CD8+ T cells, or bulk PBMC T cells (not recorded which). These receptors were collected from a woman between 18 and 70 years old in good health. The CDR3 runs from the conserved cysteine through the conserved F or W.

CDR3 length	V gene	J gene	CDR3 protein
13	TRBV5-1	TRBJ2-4	CASSRTGENIQYF
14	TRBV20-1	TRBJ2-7	CSARDERTTYEQYF
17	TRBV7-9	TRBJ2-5	CASSLAGLGAGSETQYF
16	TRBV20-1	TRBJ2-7	CSARVILRETGYEQYF
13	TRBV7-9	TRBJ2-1	CASSFSGNNEQFF
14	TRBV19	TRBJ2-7	CASSTIGGTYEQYF
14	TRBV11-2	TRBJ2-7	CASGYRMPSYEQYF
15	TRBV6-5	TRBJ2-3	CASSIDSLSIDTQYF
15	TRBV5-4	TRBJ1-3	CASSEGTGSGNTIYF
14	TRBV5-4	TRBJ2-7	CASSLRDRTYEQYF
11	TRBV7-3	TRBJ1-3	CARTKGDTIYF
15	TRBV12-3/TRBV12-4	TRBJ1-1	CASSTRDRVNTEAFF
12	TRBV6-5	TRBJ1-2	CASSYGGSGYTF
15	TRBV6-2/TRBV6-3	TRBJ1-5	CASTQPGQYNQPQHF
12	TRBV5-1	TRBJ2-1	CASKQGANEQFF
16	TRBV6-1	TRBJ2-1	CASSSGGGGAFNEQFF
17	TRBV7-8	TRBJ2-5	CASSRRLAGDLQETQYF
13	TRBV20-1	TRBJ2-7	CSARRTEPYEQYF
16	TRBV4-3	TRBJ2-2	CASSLEWETNTGELFF
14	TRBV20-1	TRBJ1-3	CSARDRTSGNTIYF
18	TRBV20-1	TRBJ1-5	CSARQGTWGVIRNQPQHF
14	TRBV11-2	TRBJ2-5	CASSLERLQETQYF
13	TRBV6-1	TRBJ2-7	CASSCRFIYEQYF
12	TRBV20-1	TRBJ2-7	CSAHLAGYEQYF
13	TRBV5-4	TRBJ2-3	CASSLGGSLGQYF
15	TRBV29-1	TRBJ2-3	CSVVGLAGDSDTQYF
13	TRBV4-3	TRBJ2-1	CASSQEVRGEQFF
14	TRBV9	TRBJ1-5	CASGPGQGHQPQHF
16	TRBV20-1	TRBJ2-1	CSATPIGLASYNEQFF
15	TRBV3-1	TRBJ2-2	CASSQRLAWTGELFF